In this sample, the clone carrying this TCR beta chain turned up many times. Its antigen is currently unknown. This specimen belongs to a study of tumor and adjacent non-tumor tissue in lung cancer. About the research overall: Stage I to III disease affected roughly 10 men and several women aged roughly 31 to 85.

Overall study results and limits: TCR diversity was significantly greater in tumor than normal lung tissue. In normal lung, the top 100 clones were significantly more dominant than in tumor.

No cell sorting was done before RNA was extracted from the tissue. Donors were chemotherapy-naive, newly diagnosed lung cancer surgical patients in China, August–late 2014. Three rounds of nested PCR, following a modified ARM-PCR protocol, produced the TCRbeta library. TCRdb independently ran MiXCR on the multiplex PCR reads; one entry per CDR3 protein. The profile shows 65,000 to 80,000 distinct CDR3 sequences, about three quarters of them singletons. Germline V lookup: CDR1 WSHSY, CDR2 SAAADI. V lost 6 bases, J lost 1 base, and 6 bases lay in between. This CDR3 is 12 amino acids long. Material: lung tumor tissue. The receptor was isolated from a man aged 55 to 70 with non-small cell lung cancer. V gene TRBV10-2 combines with J gene TRBJ1-1; the D is unclear. The CDR3 here is CASRDGNTEAFF. CDR3 coding DNA: TGCGCCAGCAGGGACGGGAACACTGAAGCTTTCTTT.